This T cell receptor (beta chain) was obtained from a study of OX40 agonist ivuxolimab in advanced cancers. Study in general: It was permissible to have had prior anti-PD-1, anti-PD-L1 or anti-CTLA-4 therapy, and around 40% had some.

Study findings and constraints: It was not determined which antigens were specifically recognized by the peripheral T cells that had undergone clonal expansion. CD4+ and CD8+ blood T cells expanded clonally by week 6 at 0.1 to 3.0 mg/kg.

Remarks on this clone: Antigen: not known.

Blood was sampled at baseline, cycle 4 day 1, and cycle 7 day 1. TCRdb's copy holds only in-frame clones and misses some; the assay was immunoSEQ multiplex PCR. The sample holds tens of thousands of clones, more than 70% seen once. Sequencing was performed on CD4+ or CD8+ T cells sorted from blood, taken in a trial of the OX40 agonist ivuxolimab. The TCR comes from an adult with an advanced solid tumor such as melanoma, head and neck, liver or kidney cancer.

Here the CDR3 reads CAWSTGVADTQYF. Here the CDR3 DNA reads TGTGCCTGGAGCACGGGAGTGGCAGATACGCAGTATTTT. The chain combines TRBV30 with TRBJ2-3, with TRBD2 as a possible D gene (6 bases). This CDR3 has 13 residues. Germline V gene data show CDR1 as GTSNPN and CDR2 as SVGIG (reference sequence). V was clipped by 3 bases and J by 4 bases, with 11 bases between them.